The present T cell receptor (beta chain) was sequenced within a study of siplizumab effects on memory and regulatory T cells. Per sample, the assay covered about 9.5 x 10^4 TCR templates. Clones were read by immunoSEQ multiplex PCR, and TCRdb kept only the in-frame ones, dropping some. The table records more than 95,000 clones, about 94% of them present only once. Findings and caveats of the study: Mappable alloreactive CD4+ clones came from Treg cells 60% to 80% of the time on average with siplizumab, against roughly 27% in controls. The suppressive capacity of proliferating Tregs from siplizumab cultures remained unconfirmed. Naive T cell populations appeared to exhibit greater diversity than memory cells and appeared to be major alloresponse contributors.

Worth noting for this clone: The target antigen is unknown.

Source material: Tregs sorted from blood. The sequence was obtained from a human donor in good health.

CDR3 residues: CASSGGTGGGGANVLTF. The CDR3, as DNA: TGTGCCAGCAGCGGTGGGACAGGGGGCGGTGGGGCCAACGTCCTGACTTTC. The chain joins TRBV9 to TRBJ2-6, with 12 bases identical to TRBD1. The ends lost 3 bases at V and 3 bases at J; junction bases unmatched: 4. The CDR3 loop spans 17 amino acids. CDR1 is SGDLS and CDR2 is YYNGEE in the germline V gene.